This T cell receptor beta chain is from a study of early T cells in non-severe SARS-CoV-2 infection (dated by TCRdb to the early 2020s). The study in broad terms: Bulk RNA from unsorted whole blood was used for TCR sequencing, so alpha and beta chains could not be paired. Broad study findings and their caveats: VDJdb matching was skewed toward anti-spike CD8 responses and likely underestimated virus-specific expansions, missing private and CD4 specificities.

As regards this clonotype: Its antigen is not yet known. The record has no base qualities; no much larger clone is one base away.

A case-control design nested within a healthcare worker cohort in London, UK, was used, with weekly nasopharyngeal swab PCR tests and blood sampling performed. Healthcare workers were recruited between 23 and 31 March 2020, during the week of the UK lockdown, and were followed weekly for up to about 16 weeks. The library was obtained by 5' RACE. This sample was sequenced with a NextSeq 500. In the TCR library protocol, unique molecular identifiers were attached to individual cDNA molecules to correct for PCR bias and sequencing error. TCR alpha and beta chains were both sequenced, and the abundances of alpha and beta sequences in each sample were closely correlated with each other. The paper's data handling went like this. Decombinator V4 was used to annotate TCR sequences for V gene, J gene and CDR3. Expanded TCRs were defined as changing significantly between any two time points under a Poisson model with p below 0.0001. TCR abundances were normalised to the total number of TCRs sequenced in each sample and reported as counts per million. TRAV1-2 paired with TRAJ12, TRAJ20 or TRAJ33 defined MAIT TCRs, while TRAV10 paired with TRAJ18 defined iNKT TCRs. VDJdb, accessed on 1 November 2021, was searched for TCRs annotated for CMV, EBV and SARS-CoV-2, and TCRs annotated for more than one antigen were excluded. The public sequencing data were trimmed at Q25 with fastp and processed into clonotypes with MiXCR by TCRdb, which kept only in-frame beta chains. Identical CDR3 proteins give one entry, which carries the most common genes and DNA. TCRdb assigned the V and J calls; the authors' analysis was not used. This sample has about 61,000 distinct CDR3 sequences in its table, and roughly 10% of those were observed once. Clones ranked in the top ten supply about 1.7% of the sample.

The germline V gene encodes CDR1 SNHLY and CDR2 FYNNEI. The CDR3 covers 14 residues, taking in both the cysteine and the phenylalanine. CDR3 DNA is the only sequence kept; it has 42 bases, read in frame from the first base. V is clipped by 3 bases and J by 1 base, and the sequence between their germline boundaries is 9 bases long. The TCR comes from an adult who was a healthcare worker with PCR-confirmed SARS-CoV-2 infection or an uninfected control (not recorded which). The sample was whole blood. The chain is encoded by TRBV2 joined to TRBJ1-1, with no confidently assigned D gene. CDR3 loop: CASSESRTNTEAFF. In nucleotide form, the sequence is TGTGCCAGCAGTGAGAGTAGGACGAACACTGAAGCTTTCTTT.